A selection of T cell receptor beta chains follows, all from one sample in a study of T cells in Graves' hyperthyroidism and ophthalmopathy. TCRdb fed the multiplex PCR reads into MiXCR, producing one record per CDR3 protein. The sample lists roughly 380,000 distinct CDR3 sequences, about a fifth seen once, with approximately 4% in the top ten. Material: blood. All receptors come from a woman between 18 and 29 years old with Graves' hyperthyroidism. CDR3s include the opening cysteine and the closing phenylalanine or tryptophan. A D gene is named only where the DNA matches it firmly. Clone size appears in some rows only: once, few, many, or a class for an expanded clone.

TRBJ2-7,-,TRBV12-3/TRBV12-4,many,CASSLWSAGRSYEQYF,TGTGCCAGCAGTTTATGGTCGGCGGGGCGCTCCTACGAGCAGTACTTC
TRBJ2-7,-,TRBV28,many,CASSSMPGLDEQYF,TGTGCCAGCAGTTCGATGCCAGGGCTAGACGAGCAGTACTTC
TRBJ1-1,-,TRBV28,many,CASSTPDTSEAFF,TGTGCCAGCAGTACTCCGGACACTTCTGAAGCTTTCTTT
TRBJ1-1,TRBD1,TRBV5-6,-,CASSKGASGTEAFF,TGTGCCAGCAGCAAGGGGGCGTCTGGCACTGAAGCTTTCTTT
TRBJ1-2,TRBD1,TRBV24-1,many,CATSEKGQAYGYTF,TGTGCCACCAGTGAGAAGGGACAGGCCTATGGCTACACCTTC
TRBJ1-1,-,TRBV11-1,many,CASSYDTRNMNTEAFF,TGTGCCAGCAGCTACGACACCCGCAACATGAACACTGAAGCTTTCTTT
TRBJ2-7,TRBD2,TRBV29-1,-,CSALGGVSYEQYF,TGCAGCGCCCTGGGGGGGGTTTCCTACGAGCAGTACTTC
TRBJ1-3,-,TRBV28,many,CASTSGGQISGNTIYF,TGTGCCAGCACCTCTGGAGGACAGATCTCTGGAAACACCATATATTTT
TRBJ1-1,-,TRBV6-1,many,CASRGDVLNTEAFF,TGTGCCAGCAGGGGGGACGTATTGAACACTGAAGCTTTCTTT
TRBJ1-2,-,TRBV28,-,CASSSIKGYTF,TGTGCCAGCAGTTCCATCAAAGGCTACACCTTC
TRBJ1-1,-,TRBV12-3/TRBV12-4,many,CASSGPRGPSHLNTEAFF,TGTGCCAGCAGTGGTCCGAGGGGTCCATCCCACCTGAACACTGAAGCTTTCTTT
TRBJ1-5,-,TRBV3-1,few,CASSGGYNRYGNQPQHF,TGTGCCAGCAGCGGGGGATATAATCGGTACGGTAATCAGCCCCAGCATTTT
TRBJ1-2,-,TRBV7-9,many,CASRSLRSTGSGYTF,TGTGCCAGCCGAAGCTTGAGGTCGACGGGAAGTGGCTACACCTTC
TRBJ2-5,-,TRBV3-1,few,CASRVGTQETQYF,TGTGCCAGCAGGGTGGGGACACAAGAGACCCAGTACTTC
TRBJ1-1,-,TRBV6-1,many,CASSSLLGDRTEAFF,TGTGCCAGCAGCTCCCTTTTGGGGGATCGGACTGAAGCTTTCTTT
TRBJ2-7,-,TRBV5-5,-,CASSLGGIGPYEQYF,TGTGCCAGCAGCTTGGGGGGTATCGGGCCCTACGAGCAGTACTTC
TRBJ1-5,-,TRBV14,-,CASSPRDIDQPQHF,TGTGCCAGCAGCCCACGGGACATCGATCAGCCCCAGCATTTT
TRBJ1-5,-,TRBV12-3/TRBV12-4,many,CASSAGAGQPQHF,TGTGCCAGCAGCGCTGGGGCCGGCCAGCCCCAGCATTTT
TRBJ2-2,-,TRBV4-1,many,CASSQGIVITGELFF,TGCGCCAGCAGCCAAGGAATAGTTATCACCGGGGAGCTGTTTTTT
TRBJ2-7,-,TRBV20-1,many,CSAGRSYEQYF,TGCAGTGCCGGAAGGTCCTACGAGCAGTACTTC
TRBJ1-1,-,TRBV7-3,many,CASSLGQLTEAFF,TGTGCCAGCAGCTTAGGCCAGCTCACTGAAGCTTTCTTT
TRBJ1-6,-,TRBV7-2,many,CASSLQNNDHLHF,TGTGCCAGCAGCTTACAGAACAACGACCACCTCCACTTT
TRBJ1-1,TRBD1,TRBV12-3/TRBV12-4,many,CASSPTRDRGRDTEAFF,TGTGCCAGCAGTCCCACCCGGGACAGGGGGCGGGACACTGAAGCTTTCTTT